This T cell receptor beta chain was sequenced in a study of T cell responses to AZD1222 COVID-19 vaccine. The germline V gene encodes CDR1 SGHRS and CDR2 YFSETQ. The CDR3 length is 13 residues. V lost 4 bases to trimming and J lost 7 bases; unmatched junction nucleotides: 7. The data were produced by immunoSEQ multiplex PCR, yet TCRdb's version contains in-frame clones alone and is incomplete. The sample lists 80,000 to 90,000 clones; 90% were seen once. The sequence derives from an adult who received the AZD1222 COVID-19 vaccine. The sequencing here drew on peripheral blood, taken 28 days after the second AZD1222 dose. This chain uses TRBV5-1 with TRBJ2-7; 8 bases fit TRBD1. The DNA for the CDR3 is TGCGCCAGCAGCGTGCAGGGGGCGGGGGAGCAGTACTTC. Its protein is CASSVQGAGEQYF. Supplemented by reference TRBV5-1 and TRBJ2-7, the full variable domain reads KAGVTQTPRYLIKTRGQQVTLSCSPISGHRSVSWYQQTPGQGLQFLFEYFSETQRNKGNFPGRFSGRQFSNSRSEMNVSTLELGDSALYLCASSVQGAGEQYFGPGTRLTVT.